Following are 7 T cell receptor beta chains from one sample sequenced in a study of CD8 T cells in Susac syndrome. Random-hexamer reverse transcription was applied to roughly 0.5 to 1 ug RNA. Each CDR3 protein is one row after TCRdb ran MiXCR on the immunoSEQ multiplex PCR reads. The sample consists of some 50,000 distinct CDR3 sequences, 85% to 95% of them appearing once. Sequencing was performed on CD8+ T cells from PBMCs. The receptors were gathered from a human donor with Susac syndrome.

CDR3 in DNA: TGTGCCAGCAGTGAACTTTTGGGACCCCACCCTGTCTCCGGGGAGCTGTTTTTT. Translating it yields CASSELLGPHPVSGELFF. The chain carries TRBV25-1 and TRBJ2-2; D assignment may be TRBD1 or TRBD2 (5 bases each). V lost 2 bases to trimming and J lost 6 bases, with 22 bases between them. The CDR3 consists of 18 residues. CDR1 is MGHDK, CDR2 SYGVNS, per germline.

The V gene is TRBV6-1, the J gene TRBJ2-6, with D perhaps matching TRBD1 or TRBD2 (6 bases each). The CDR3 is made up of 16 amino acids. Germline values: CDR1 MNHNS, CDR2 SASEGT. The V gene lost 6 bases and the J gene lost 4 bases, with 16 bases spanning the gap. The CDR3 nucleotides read TGTGCCAGCAGCCCGATGGGGGGCTCCGGGGCCAACGTCCTGACTTTC. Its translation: CASSPMGGSGANVLTF.

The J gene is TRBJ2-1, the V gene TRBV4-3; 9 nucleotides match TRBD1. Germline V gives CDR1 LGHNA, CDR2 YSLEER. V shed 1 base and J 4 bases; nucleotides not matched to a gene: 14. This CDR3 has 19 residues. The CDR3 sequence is CASSQVRFGGQGRYNEQFF. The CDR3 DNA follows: TGCGCCAGCAGCCAAGTGAGGTTCGGGGGACAGGGCCGATACAATGAGCAGTTCTTC.

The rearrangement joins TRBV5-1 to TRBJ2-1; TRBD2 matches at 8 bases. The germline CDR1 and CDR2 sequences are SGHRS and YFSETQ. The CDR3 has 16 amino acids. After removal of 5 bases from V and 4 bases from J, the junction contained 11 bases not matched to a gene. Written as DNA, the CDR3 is TGCGCCAGCAGAGTGGGAAGCGGGGGCTCTTACAATGAGCAGTTCTTC. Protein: CASRVGSGGSYNEQFF. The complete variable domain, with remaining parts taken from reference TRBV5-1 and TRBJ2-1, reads KAGVTQTPRYLIKTRGQQVTLSCSPISGHRSVSWYQQTPGQGLQFLFEYFSETQRNKGNFPGRFSGRQFSNSRSEMNVSTLELGDSALYLCASRVGSGGSYNEQFFGPGTRLTVL.

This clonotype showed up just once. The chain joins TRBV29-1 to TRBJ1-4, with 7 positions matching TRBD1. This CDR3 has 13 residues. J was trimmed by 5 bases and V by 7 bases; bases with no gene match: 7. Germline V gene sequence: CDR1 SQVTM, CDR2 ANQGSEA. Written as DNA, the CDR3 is TGCAGCGGAATACCGGGACAGAATGAAAAACTGTTTTTT. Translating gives CSGIPGQNEKLFF.

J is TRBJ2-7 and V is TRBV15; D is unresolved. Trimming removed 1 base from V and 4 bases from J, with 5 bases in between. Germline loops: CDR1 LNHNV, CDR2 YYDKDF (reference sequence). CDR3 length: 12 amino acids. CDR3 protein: CATSRGPYEQYF. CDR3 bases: TGTGCCACCAGCAGAGGTCCATACGAGCAGTACTTC.

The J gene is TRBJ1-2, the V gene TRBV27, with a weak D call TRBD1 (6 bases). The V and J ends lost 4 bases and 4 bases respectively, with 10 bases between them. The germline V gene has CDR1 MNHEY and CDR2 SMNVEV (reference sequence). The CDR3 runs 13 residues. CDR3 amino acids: CASSWGQTYGYTF. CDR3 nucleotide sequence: TGTGCCAGCAGTTGGGGGCAGACCTATGGCTACACCTTC.